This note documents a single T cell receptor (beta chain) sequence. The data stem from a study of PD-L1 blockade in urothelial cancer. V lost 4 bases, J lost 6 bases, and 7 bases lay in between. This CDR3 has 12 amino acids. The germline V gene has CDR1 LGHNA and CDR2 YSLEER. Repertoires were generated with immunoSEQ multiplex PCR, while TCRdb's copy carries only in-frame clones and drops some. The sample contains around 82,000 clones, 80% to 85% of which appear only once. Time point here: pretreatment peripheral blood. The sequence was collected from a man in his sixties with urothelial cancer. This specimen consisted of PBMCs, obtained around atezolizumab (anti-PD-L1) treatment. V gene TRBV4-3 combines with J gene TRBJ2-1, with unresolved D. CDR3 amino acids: CASSPHGNEQFF. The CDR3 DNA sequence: TGCGCCAGCAGCCCCCACGGCAATGAGCAGTTCTTC.